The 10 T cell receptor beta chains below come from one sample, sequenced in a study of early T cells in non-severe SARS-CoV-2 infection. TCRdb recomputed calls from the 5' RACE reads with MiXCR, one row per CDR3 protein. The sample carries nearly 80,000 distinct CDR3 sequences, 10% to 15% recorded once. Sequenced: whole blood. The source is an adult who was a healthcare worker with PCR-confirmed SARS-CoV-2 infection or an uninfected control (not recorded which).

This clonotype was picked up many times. DNA of the CDR3: TGTGCCAGCAGTTTAACACCTTGGGTCCAGGGGTCGGATGGCTACACCTTC. Translating it yields CASSLTPWVQGSDGYTF. The V gene is TRBV27, the J gene TRBJ1-2, with D maybe TRBD1 (6 bases). Germline-derived CDR1 and CDR2 are MNHEY and SMNVEV (reference sequence). CDR3 length: 17 amino acids. Between the trimmed V and J ends, which lost 2 bases and 6 bases, there was a span of 22 bases.

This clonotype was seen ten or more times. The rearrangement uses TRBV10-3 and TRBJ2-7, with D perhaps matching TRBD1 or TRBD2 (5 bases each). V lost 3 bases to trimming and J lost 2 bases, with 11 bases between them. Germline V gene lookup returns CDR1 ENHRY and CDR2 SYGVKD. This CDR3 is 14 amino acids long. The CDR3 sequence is CAISDPEGPYEQYF. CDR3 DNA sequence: TGTGCCATCAGTGATCCCGAGGGACCCTACGAGCAGTACTTC.

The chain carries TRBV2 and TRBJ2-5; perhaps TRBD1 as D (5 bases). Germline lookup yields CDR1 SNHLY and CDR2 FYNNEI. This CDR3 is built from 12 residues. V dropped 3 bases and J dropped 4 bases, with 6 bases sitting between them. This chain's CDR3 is CASSDRAETQYF. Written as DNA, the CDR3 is TGTGCCAGCAGTGACAGGGCAGAGACCCAGTACTTC.

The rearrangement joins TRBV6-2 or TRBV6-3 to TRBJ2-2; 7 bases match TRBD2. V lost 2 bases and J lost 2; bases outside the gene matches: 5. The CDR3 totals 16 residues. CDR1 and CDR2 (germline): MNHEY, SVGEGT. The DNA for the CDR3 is TGTGCCAGCAGTTACCCCCTAGCGGTAAACACCGGGGAGCTGTTTTTT. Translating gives CASSYPLAVNTGELFF.

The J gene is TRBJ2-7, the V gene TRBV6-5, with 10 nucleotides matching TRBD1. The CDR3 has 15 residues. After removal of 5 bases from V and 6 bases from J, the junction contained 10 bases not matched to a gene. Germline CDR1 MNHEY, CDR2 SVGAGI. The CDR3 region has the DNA TGTGCCAGCAGTACCTACCGGGACAGGGGTTTCGAGCAGTACTTC. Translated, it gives CASSTYRDRGFEQYF.

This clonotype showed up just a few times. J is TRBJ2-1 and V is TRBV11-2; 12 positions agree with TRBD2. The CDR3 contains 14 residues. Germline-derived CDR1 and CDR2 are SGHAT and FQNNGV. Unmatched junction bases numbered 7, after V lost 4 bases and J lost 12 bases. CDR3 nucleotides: TGTGCCAGCAGCTCAACGACTAGCGGGGGCCGGCAGTTCTTC. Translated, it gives CASSSTTSGGRQFF. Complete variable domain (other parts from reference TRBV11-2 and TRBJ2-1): EAGVAQSPRYKIIEKRQSVAFWCNPISGHATLYWYQQILGQGPKLLIQFQNNGVVDDSQLPKDRFSAERLKGVDSTLKIQPAKLEDSAVYLCASSSTTSGGRQFFGPGTRLTVL.

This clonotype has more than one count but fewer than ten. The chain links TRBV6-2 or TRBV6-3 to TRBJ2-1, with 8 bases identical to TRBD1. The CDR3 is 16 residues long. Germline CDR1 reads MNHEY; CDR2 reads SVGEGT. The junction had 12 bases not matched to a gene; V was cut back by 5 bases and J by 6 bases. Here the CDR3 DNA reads TGTGCCAGCAGTGGTCCAGGGGGCGCTGAAGCCAATGAGCAGTTCTTC. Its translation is CASSGPGGAEANEQFF.

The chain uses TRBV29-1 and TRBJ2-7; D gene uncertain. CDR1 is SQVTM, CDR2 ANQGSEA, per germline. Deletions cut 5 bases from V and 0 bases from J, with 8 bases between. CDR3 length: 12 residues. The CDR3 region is CSVRTSSYEQYF. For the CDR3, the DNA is TGCAGCGTTCGTACCAGCTCCTACGAGCAGTACTTC.

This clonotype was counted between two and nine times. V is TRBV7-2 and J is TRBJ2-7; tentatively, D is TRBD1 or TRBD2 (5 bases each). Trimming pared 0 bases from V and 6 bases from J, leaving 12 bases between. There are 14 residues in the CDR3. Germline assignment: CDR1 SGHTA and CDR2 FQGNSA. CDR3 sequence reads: CASSLAGTFGEQYF. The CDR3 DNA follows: TGTGCCAGCAGCTTAGCCGGGACCTTTGGCGAGCAGTACTTC.

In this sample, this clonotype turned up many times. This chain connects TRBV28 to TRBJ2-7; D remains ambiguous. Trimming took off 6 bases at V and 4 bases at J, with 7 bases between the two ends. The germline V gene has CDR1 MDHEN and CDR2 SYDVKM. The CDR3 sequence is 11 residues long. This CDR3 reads CASSKGYEQYF. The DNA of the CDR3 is TGTGCCAGCAGCAAGGGATACGAGCAGTACTTC.